This TCR beta chain was captured by sequencing in a study of vaccination and CD4 T cells after COVID-19. Study-wide background: The authors used overlapping spike peptides from SARS-CoV-2, HCoV-NL63, HCoV-OC43 and HCoV-229E to stimulate cells.

With the Oncomine TCR Beta short-read assay, DNA from cultured CD4+ T cells was sequenced. TCRdb used MiXCR to reprocess the PCR reads, holding one entry per CDR3 protein. Of 8,500 to 14,000 distinct CDR3 sequences listed, roughly 40% are singletons. Concerning this clonotype: Its antigen is not known.

Indicated treatment: 10-day PBMC culture with coronavirus spike peptide pools or control peptides (ViraFEST assay). The receptor's source is a human donor who had recovered from COVID-19. The sample taken for sequencing was CD4+ T cells from blood, cultured in vitro.

CDR3 nucleotides: TGCGCCAGTACCGGGACAGGGGGCTTGGACGAAAAACTGTTTTTT. As protein: CASTGTGGLDEKLFF. The chain has TRBV5-1 and TRBJ1-4; 12 bases match TRBD1. Germline-derived CDR1 and CDR2 are SGHRS and YFSETQ. The CDR3 is 15 residues long. J gave up 8 bases and V 8 bases, and 10 bases lay outside the gene matches.